The 25 T cell receptor beta chains given below trace back to one sample, sequenced in a study of blood T cell repertoires in COVID-19. Sequencing was performed with immunoSEQ multiplex PCR; in TCRdb, only in-frame clones are kept and a portion is missing. The table lists some 290,000 clones, less than 90% of them singletons. The material sequenced was peripheral blood. The origin of the receptors is a woman aged 30 to 39 with COVID-19, enrolled during active disease.

The rearrangement uses TRBV15 and TRBJ1-5, with a tentative D call TRBD1 (6 bases). Germline loops: CDR1 LNHNV, CDR2 YYDKDF (reference sequence). The length of the CDR3 is 15 residues. V dropped 4 bases and J dropped 1 base, with 11 bases sitting between them. CDR3 DNA: TGTGCCACCAGCAATATACAGGGAAGCAATCAGCCCCAGCATTTT. Translated: CATSNIQGSNQPQHF.

This clone was counted once. This chain connects TRBV2 to TRBJ2-3, with 11 bases matching TRBD2. Germline-derived CDR1 and CDR2 are SNHLY and FYNNEI. V shed 6 bases and J 4 bases; nucleotides not matched to a gene: 6. CDR3 length equals 15 residues. The CDR3 sequence is CASRVAGGRADTQYF. CDR3 nucleotides: TGTGCCAGCAGGGTAGCGGGGGGGCGGGCAGATACGCAGTATTTT.

This chain links TRBV6-6 with TRBJ1-2; TRBD1 is a possible D gene (6 bases). V dropped 2 bases and J dropped 4 bases, with 8 bases sitting between them. This CDR3 has 13 residues. The germline V gene encodes CDR1 MNHNY and CDR2 SVGAGI (reference sequence). CDR3: CASSYTDSYGYTF. The CDR3 coding sequence is TGTGCCAGCAGTTACACGGACAGCTATGGCTACACCTTC.

J is TRBJ2-7 and V is TRBV5-5; 8 positions match TRBD1. Germline trimming cut 5 bases from V and 0 bases from J; bases unmatched to any gene: 4. CDR1 and CDR2 (germline): SGHKS, YYEKEE (reference sequence). The CDR3 extends over 14 amino acids. Here the CDR3 reads CASSDRGHSYEQYF. Here the CDR3 DNA reads TGTGCCAGCAGTGACAGGGGCCACTCCTACGAGCAGTACTTC.

The V gene is TRBV5-1, the J gene TRBJ2-3, with TRBD1 as a possible D gene (7 bases). V was trimmed by 0 bases and J by 3 bases, leaving 17 bases between them. CDR1 is SGHRS and CDR2 is YFSETQ in the germline V gene. The CDR3 runs to 17 residues. The chain's CDR3 is CASSLAAGGTRTDTQYF. DNA of the CDR3: TGCGCCAGCAGCTTGGCGGCAGGGGGGACACGGACAGATACGCAGTATTTT.

This clone was seen only a few times. J is TRBJ2-1 and V is TRBV2; 7 positions match TRBD1. The length of the CDR3 is 17 residues. J lost 13 bases, V lost 5 bases, and 23 bases had no gene match. CDR1 is SNHLY, CDR2 FYNNEI, per germline. The CDR3 protein is CASSSYTGTAQSGPQFF. For the CDR3, the DNA is TGTGCCAGCAGTTCCTACACCGGGACAGCACAATCAGGACCTCAGTTCTTC.

A single count supports this clone. The J gene is TRBJ2-7, the V gene TRBV19; 7 nucleotides line up with TRBD1. The CDR3 sequence is 13 residues long. Germline CDR1 reads LNHDA; CDR2 reads SQIVND (reference sequence). V dropped 10 bases and J dropped 0; count of bases not matched to a gene: 6. The CDR3 loop reads CATRQGISYEQYF. CDR3 DNA sequence: TGTGCCACTCGACAGGGAATCTCCTACGAGCAGTACTTC.

The V call is TRBV28, the J call TRBJ2-7; D perhaps matches TRBD2 (7 bases). V was pared by 7 bases and J by 0 bases, with 16 bases between. The CDR3 runs to 15 residues. Germline V CDR1 and CDR2: MDHEN, SYDVKM. The CDR3 here is CASTPGGRFSYEQYF. In nucleotides, the CDR3 is TGTGCCAGCACCCCGGGGGGCCGTTTCTCCTACGAGCAGTACTTC.

V usage is TRBV5-6 and J usage is TRBJ2-1, with D perhaps matching TRBD2 (6 bases). The V end lost 0 bases, the J end lost 6 bases, and 13 bases lay between the germline ends. The germline gives CDR1 SGHDT, CDR2 YYEEEE. The CDR3 covers 15 residues. The CDR3 DNA follows: TGTGCCAGCAGCTTGGCCCCGGGGGAGGTCAATGAGCAGTTCTTC. It specifies CASSLAPGEVNEQFF.

The rearrangement joins TRBV6-5 to TRBJ2-7; the D is unclear. Trimming removed 6 bases from V and 7 bases from J, with 10 bases in between. In germline, CDR1 is MNHEY, CDR2 SVGAGI. The CDR3 is made up of 11 amino acids. CDR3 loop: CASRELGEQYF. The CDR3 nucleotides are TGTGCCAGCAGGGAGCTTGGAGAGCAGTACTTC.

This clone was picked up one time. The J gene is TRBJ1-1, the V gene TRBV6-5, with a possible D match to TRBD1 (5 bases). This CDR3 region has 13 residues. The germline CDR1 and CDR2 sequences are MNHEY and SVGAGI. V lost 9 bases and J lost 6, with 17 bases in between. The CDR3 DNA reads as TGTGCCAGTGGGGGGGGGAGACTCTCTGAAGCTTTCTTT. Residues: CASGGGRLSEAFF.

The rearrangement links TRBV19 to TRBJ2-1; perhaps TRBD2 as D (7 bases). Germline loops: CDR1 LNHDA, CDR2 SQIVND (reference sequence). CDR3 length equals 15 residues. V lost 3 bases and J lost 2, with 11 bases in between. The CDR3: CASSITGGTYNEQFF. CDR3 DNA sequence: TGTGCCAGTAGTATTACGGGGGGCACCTACAATGAGCAGTTCTTC. The variable domain in full, with the rest retrieved from reference TRBV19 and TRBJ2-1, is DGGITQSPKYLFRKEGQNVTLSCEQNLNHDAMYWYRQDPGQGLRLIYYSQIVNDFQKGDIAEGYSVSREKKESFPLTVTSAQKNPTAFYLCASSITGGTYNEQFFGPGTRLTVL.

The table lists this clone with a count of one. The sample contains more than one DNA sequence encoding this CDR3. The rearrangement uses TRBV5-1 and TRBJ1-3, with 9 bases lining up with TRBD1. This CDR3 has 15 amino acids. V gave up 0 bases and J gave up 4 bases; unmatched junction bases: 2. In germline, CDR1 is SGHRS, CDR2 YFSETQ. The CDR3 is CASSLDRGLGNTIYF. The CDR3 DNA reads TGCGCCAGCAGCTTGGACAGGGGGCTGGGAAACACCATATATTTT. Complete variable domain (other parts from reference TRBV5-1 and TRBJ1-3): KAGVTQTPRYLIKTRGQQVTLSCSPISGHRSVSWYQQTPGQGLQFLFEYFSETQRNKGNFPGRFSGRQFSNSRSEMNVSTLELGDSALYLCASSLDRGLGNTIYFGEGSWLTVV.

This clone came up once. The chain combines TRBV4-1 with TRBJ1-1; D is uncertain. Trimming left V 4 bases short and J 3 bases short, with 15 bases between. The CDR3 loop spans 15 amino acids. Per the germline V gene, CDR1 is MGHRA and CDR2 is YSYEKL. The CDR3 nucleotides are TGCGCCAGCAGCCGAGAGGGAGGTGGGGACACTGAAGCTTTCTTT. Amino acids: CASSREGGGDTEAFF.

The V gene is TRBV7-9, the J gene TRBJ2-7; 10 bases align to TRBD1. This CDR3 is built from 16 residues. CDR1 and CDR2 (germline): SEHNR, FQNEAQ (reference sequence). Germline trimming cut 5 bases from V and 1 base from J; bases unmatched to any gene: 8. CDR3 in amino acids: CASSPGWDRGSYEQYF. CDR3 nucleotides: TGTGCCAGCAGCCCGGGGTGGGACAGGGGTTCCTACGAGCAGTACTTC.

This chain joins TRBV2 and TRBJ2-5; D perhaps matches TRBD1 (5 bases). CDR3 length: 16 amino acids. Per germline, CDR1 SNHLY and CDR2 FYNNEI. V was cut by 6 bases and J by 4 bases, with 21 bases left in between. This chain's CDR3 is CASSPGHPRQGETQYF. The CDR3 bases are TGTGCCAGCAGCCCCGGACACCCTCGCCAGGGAGAGACCCAGTACTTC.

The rearrangement joins TRBV3-1 (or the pseudogene TRBV3-2) to TRBJ2-1, with D maybe TRBD1 (6 bases). CDR3 length: 14 residues. Germline CDR1 is LGHDT and CDR2 is YNNKEL (reference sequence). Trimming removed 4 bases from V and 0 bases from J, with 7 bases in between. The CDR3, as DNA: TGTGCCAGCAGCCGGGGGCTCTCCTACAATGAGCAGTTCTTC. It codes for CASSRGLSYNEQFF.

The chain carries TRBV7-9 and TRBJ1-3; 7 positions match TRBD1. Unmatched junction bases numbered 7, after V lost 5 bases and J lost 0 bases. Germline lookup yields CDR1 SEHNR and CDR2 FQNEAQ (reference sequence). This CDR3 region has 16 residues. The CDR3 nucleotides are TGTGCCAGCAGCCCGGGGACAGACAACTCTGGAAACACCATATATTTT. This gives the protein CASSPGTDNSGNTIYF.

The table lists this clone with a count of one. The rearrangement joins TRBV7-9 to TRBJ1-2, with D possibly being TRBD1 (6 bases). This CDR3 comprises 15 residues. Trimming took off 4 bases at V and 3 bases at J, with 15 bases between the two ends. Germline values: CDR1 SEHNR, CDR2 FQNEAQ (reference sequence). The CDR3 DNA follows: TGTGCCAGCAGCTCTATCGGACAGAGCCACTATGGCTACACCTTC. This codes for CASSSIGQSHYGYTF.

The chain recombines TRBV6-5 with TRBJ1-2, with D tentatively TRBD1 (5 bases). This CDR3 spans 15 amino acids. The V and J ends lost 8 bases and 3 bases respectively, with 19 bases between them. Germline V gives CDR1 MNHEY, CDR2 SVGAGI. CDR3 nucleotide sequence: TGTGCCAGCCACTTAACGGCGGGAGGGGACTATGGCTACACCTTC. It is translated as CASHLTAGGDYGYTF.

The chain employs TRBV21-1 and TRBJ1-1. TRBV21-1 is classified as a pseudogene. The CDR3 is 14 amino acids. CDR3 sequence: CASSKVGVNHEAFF. CDR3 nucleotide sequence: TGTGCCAGCAGCAAAGTGGGAGTGAACCATGAAGCTTTCTTT.

The V gene is TRBV5-1, the J gene TRBJ1-1; 7 bases agree with TRBD1. This CDR3 has 13 amino acids. V was clipped by 3 bases and J by 6 bases; unmatched bases: 5. Germline V CDR1 and CDR2: SGHRS, YFSETQ. Here the CDR3 reads CASSSDREAEAFF. Here the CDR3 DNA reads TGCGCCAGCAGCTCCGACAGGGAAGCTGAAGCTTTCTTT.

The chain employs TRBV5-5 and TRBJ2-3; no clear D gene. The germline V and J ends were trimmed by 4 bases and 2 bases, with 5 bases remaining between them. There are 12 residues in the CDR3. Germline V gene sequence: CDR1 SGHKS, CDR2 YYEKEE (reference sequence). CDR3 in DNA: TGTGCCAGCAGCCAGGCCACAGATACGCAGTATTTT. Its translation is CASSQATDTQYF. The whole variable domain, filled in from reference TRBV5-5 and TRBJ2-3, reads DAGVTQSPTHLIKTRGQQVTLRCSPISGHKSVSWYQQVLGQGPQFIFQYYEKEERGRGNFPDRFSARQFPNYSSELNVNALLLGDSALYLCASSQATDTQYFGPGTRLTVL.

In its sample, this clone was seen a few times. V is TRBV18 and J is TRBJ2-1; tentative D call: TRBD2 (5 bases). Germline values: CDR1 KGHSH, CDR2 LQKENI. This CDR3 spans 15 amino acids. V dropped 4 bases and J dropped 9 bases, with 19 bases sitting between them. CDR3 nucleotide sequence: TGTGCCAGCTCACTCGATAACGGGATGGGCGGTGAGCAGTTCTTC. Its protein is CASSLDNGMGGEQFF.

This clone has only one observation. The chain couples TRBV6-5 to TRBJ1-1; D is ambiguous. V was shortened by 6 bases and J by 0 bases, with 5 bases between the two germline ends. Germline-derived CDR1 and CDR2 are MNHEY and SVGAGI. The CDR3 has 12 residues. For the CDR3, the DNA is TGTGCCAGCAGATTAATGAACACTGAAGCTTTCTTT. Protein sequence: CASRLMNTEAFF.